This T cell receptor (beta chain) was documented in a study of blood T cell repertoires in COVID-19. Study as a whole: Sample material is recorded as cDNA or gDNA derived from T cells, B-cell-depleted T cells, or PBMCs.

There are 13 residues in the CDR3. V lost 3 bases and J 6 bases, leaving 10 bases between the germline ends. Per the original methods: Reference gene primer amplification gave estimated nucleated cell counts. The table came from immunoSEQ multiplex PCR; TCRdb's copy has only in-frame clones and leaves some out. The DNA was the basis for D and trimming; V, J and clone size are from that table. The sample consists of 150,000 to 200,000 clones, roughly nine tenths of them appearing once. This chain links TRBV12-3 or TRBV12-4 with TRBJ2-3, with unresolved D. Sample: peripheral blood. This TCR was sampled from a man aged 55 to 69 with acute or convalescent COVID-19. CDR3 sequence reads: CASSFLATDTQYF. The CDR3 bases are TGTGCCAGCAGTTTTTTGGCGACTGATACGCAGTATTTT.